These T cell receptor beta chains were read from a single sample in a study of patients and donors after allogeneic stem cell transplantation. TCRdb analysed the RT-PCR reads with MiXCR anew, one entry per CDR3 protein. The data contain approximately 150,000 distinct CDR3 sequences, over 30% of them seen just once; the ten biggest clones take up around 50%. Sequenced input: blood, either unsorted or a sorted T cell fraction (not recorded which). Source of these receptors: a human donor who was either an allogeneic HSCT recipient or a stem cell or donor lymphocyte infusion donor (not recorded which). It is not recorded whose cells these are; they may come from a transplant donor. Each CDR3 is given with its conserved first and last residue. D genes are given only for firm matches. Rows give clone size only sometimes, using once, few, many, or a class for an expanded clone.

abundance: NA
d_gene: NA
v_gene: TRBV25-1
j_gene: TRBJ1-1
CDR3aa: CASSGPLDEAFF
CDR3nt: TGTGCCAGCAGTGGTCCCCTGGACGAAGCTTTCTTT

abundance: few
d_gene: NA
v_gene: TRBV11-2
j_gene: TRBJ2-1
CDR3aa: CASYGRGQRYNEQFF
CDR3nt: TGTGCCAGCTATGGGAGGGGACAGAGATACAATGAGCAGTTCTTC

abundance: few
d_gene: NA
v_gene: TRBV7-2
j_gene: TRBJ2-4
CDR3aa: CASSPRGPATGKNIQYF
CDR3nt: TGTGCCAGCAGCCCCCGGGGGCCTGCAACAGGCAAAAACATTCAGTACTTC

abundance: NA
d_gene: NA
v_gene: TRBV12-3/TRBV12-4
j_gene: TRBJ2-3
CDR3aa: CASILVSRASTDTQYF
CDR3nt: TGTGCCAGCATCCTAGTCTCCCGGGCTAGCACAGATACGCAGTATTTT

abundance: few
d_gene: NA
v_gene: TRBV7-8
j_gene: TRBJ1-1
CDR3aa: CASSLGTNGAFF
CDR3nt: TGTGCCAGCAGCTTAGGGACAAATGGAGCTTTCTTT

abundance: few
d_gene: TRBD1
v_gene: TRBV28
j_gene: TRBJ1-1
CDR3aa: CASSLSLGQIEAFF
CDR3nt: TGTGCCAGCAGTTTATCTTTGGGACAGATTGAAGCTTTCTTT

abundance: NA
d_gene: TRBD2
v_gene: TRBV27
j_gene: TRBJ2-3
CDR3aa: CASSPGLAGRTDTQYF
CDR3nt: TGTGCCAGCAGTCCCGGACTAGCGGGACGCACAGATACGCAGTATTTT

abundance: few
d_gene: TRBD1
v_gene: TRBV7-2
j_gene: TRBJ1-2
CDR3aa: CASSPKMGQGAVGYTF
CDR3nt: TGTGCCAGCAGCCCTAAGATGGGACAGGGGGCGGTTGGCTACACCTTC

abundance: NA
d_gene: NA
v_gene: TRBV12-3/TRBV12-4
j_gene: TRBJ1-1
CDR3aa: CASRVDGRGTEAFF
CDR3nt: TGTGCCAGCAGGGTGGACGGACGAGGAACTGAAGCTTTCTTT

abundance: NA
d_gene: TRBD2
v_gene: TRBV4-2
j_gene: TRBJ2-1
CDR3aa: CASSQGIRLAGYNEQFF
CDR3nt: TGTGCCAGCAGCCAAGGCATAAGACTAGCGGGCTACAATGAGCAGTTCTTC

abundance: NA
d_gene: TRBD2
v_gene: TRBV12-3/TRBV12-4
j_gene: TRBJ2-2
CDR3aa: CASSPDSGGRTGELFF
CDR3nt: TGTGCCAGCAGTCCCGATAGCGGGGGGAGGACCGGGGAGCTGTTTTTT

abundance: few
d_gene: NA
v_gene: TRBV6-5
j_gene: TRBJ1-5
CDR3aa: CASSYVRNQPQHF
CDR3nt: TGTGCCAGCAGTTACGTTCGCAATCAGCCCCAGCATTTT

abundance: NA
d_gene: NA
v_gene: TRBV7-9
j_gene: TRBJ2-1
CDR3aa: CASSYATELYNEQFF
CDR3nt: TGTGCCAGCAGCTATGCGACAGAACTCTACAATGAGCAGTTCTTC

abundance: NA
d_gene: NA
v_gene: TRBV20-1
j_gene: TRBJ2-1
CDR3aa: CSARDGPGNEQFF
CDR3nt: TGCAGTGCAAGGGACGGCCCGGGCAATGAGCAGTTCTTC

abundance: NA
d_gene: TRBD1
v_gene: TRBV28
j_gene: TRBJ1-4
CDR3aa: CASSSDTGVTEKLFF
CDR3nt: TGTGCCAGCAGTTCCGATACAGGGGTTACTGAAAAACTGTTTTTT

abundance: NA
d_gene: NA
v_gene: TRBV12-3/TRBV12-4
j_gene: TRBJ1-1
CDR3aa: CASSLSFTEAFF
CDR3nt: TGTGCCAGCAGTTTATCCTTCACTGAAGCTTTCTTT

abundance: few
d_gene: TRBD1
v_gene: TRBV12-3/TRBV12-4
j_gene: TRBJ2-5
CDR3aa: CASSSPQGAAEETQYF
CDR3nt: TGTGCCAGCAGTTCTCCACAGGGGGCTGCGGAAGAGACCCAGTACTTC

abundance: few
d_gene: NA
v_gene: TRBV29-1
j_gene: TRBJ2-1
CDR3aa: CSVERWPAYNEQFF
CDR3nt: TGCAGCGTTGAAAGATGGCCAGCCTACAATGAGCAGTTCTTC

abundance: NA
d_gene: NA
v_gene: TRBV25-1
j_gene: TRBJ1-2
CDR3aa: CASSEWTGNYGYTF
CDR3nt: TGTGCCAGCAGTGAATGGACGGGGAACTATGGCTACACCTTC

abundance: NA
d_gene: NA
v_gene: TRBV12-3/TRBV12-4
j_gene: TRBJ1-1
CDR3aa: CASSLLGDGRGMNTEAFF
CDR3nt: TGTGCCAGCAGTTTACTCGGGGATGGGAGGGGGATGAACACTGAAGCTTTCTTT

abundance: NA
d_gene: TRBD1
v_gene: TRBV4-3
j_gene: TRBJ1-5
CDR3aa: CASSQERTGTNQPQHF
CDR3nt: TGCGCCAGCAGCCAAGAAAGGACAGGGACCAATCAGCCCCAGCATTTT

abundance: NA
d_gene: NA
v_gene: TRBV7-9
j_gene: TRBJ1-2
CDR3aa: CASSIIYGYTF
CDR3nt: TGTGCCAGCAGCATTATCTATGGCTACACCTTC

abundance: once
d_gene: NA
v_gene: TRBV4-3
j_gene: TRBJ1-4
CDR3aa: CASSQDTQGGLNEKLFF
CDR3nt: TGCGCCAGCAGCCAAGATACGCAGGGAGGCCTTAATGAAAAACTGTTTTTT

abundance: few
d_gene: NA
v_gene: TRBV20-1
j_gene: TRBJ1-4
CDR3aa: CSARDNEGSSNEKLFF
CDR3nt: TGCAGTGCTAGAGATAACGAGGGGTCCTCTAATGAAAAACTGTTTTTT

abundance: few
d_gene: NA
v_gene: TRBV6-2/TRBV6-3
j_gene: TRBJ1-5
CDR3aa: CASKSRGTRDQPQHF
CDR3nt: TGTGCCAGCAAGTCGCGGGGGACCAGGGACCAGCCCCAGCATTTT

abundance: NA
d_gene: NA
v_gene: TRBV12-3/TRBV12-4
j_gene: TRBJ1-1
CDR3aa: CASSLGAGITEAFF
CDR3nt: TGTGCCAGCAGTTTGGGAGCGGGGATCACTGAAGCTTTCTTT

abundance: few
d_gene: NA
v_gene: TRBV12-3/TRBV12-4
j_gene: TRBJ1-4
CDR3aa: CASSFTGIGIYGTNEKLFF
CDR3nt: TGTGCCAGCAGTTTCACAGGGATCGGGATTTATGGAACTAATGAAAAACTGTTTTTT

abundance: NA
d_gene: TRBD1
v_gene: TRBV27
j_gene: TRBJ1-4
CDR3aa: CASSPVGTGPEKLFF
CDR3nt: TGTGCCAGCAGTCCAGTGGGGACAGGCCCCGAAAAACTGTTTTTT